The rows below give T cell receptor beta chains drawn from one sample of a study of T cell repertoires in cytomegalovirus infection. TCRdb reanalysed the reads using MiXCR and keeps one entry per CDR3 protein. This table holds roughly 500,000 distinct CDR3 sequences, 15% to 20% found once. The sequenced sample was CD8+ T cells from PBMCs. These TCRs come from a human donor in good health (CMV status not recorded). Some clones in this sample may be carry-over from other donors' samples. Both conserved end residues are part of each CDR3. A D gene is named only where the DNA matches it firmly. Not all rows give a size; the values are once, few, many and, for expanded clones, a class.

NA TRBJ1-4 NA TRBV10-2 CASSDFATRTGDEKLFF TGCGCCAGCAGTGATTTTGCTACCCGGACCGGGGATGAAAAACTGTTTTTT
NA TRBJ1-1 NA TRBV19 CASRPDSANTEAFF TGTGCCAGTAGACCGGACAGTGCGAACACTGAAGCTTTCTTT
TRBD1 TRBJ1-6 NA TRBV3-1 CASSPLTGADSPLHF TGTGCCAGCAGCCCTCTGACAGGGGCCGATTCACCCCTCCACTTT
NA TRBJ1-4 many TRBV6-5 CASSYLTGLNEKLFF TGTGCCAGCAGTTACCTGACAGGTCTAAATGAAAAACTGTTTTTT
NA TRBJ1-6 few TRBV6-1 CASSDEGSSYNSPLHF TGTGCCAGCAGTGATGAAGGGAGCTCCTATAATTCACCCCTCCACTTT
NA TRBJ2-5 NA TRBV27 CASTQRSAGGETQYF TGTGCCAGCACCCAGAGGTCGGCTGGGGGGGAGACCCAGTACTTC
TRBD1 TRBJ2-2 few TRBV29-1 CSGRQGNTGELFF TGCAGCGGCCGACAGGGGAACACCGGGGAGCTGTTTTTT
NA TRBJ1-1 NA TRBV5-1 CASSLAGRYTEAFF TGCGCCAGCAGCTTGGCCGGACGGTACACTGAAGCTTTCTTT
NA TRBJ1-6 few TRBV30 CAWNEGPSSPLHF TGTGCCTGGAATGAGGGTCCCAGTTCACCCCTCCACTTT
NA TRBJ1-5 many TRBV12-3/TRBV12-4 CASSFSPLNQPQHF TGTGCCAGCAGTTTTTCCCCCCTGAATCAGCCCCAGCATTTT
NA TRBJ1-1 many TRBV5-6 CASSSRDTGPQAFF TGTGCCAGCAGCTCGCGGGATACAGGACCCCAAGCTTTCTTT
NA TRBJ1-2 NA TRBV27 CASSLKTDLNGYTF TGTGCCAGCAGTTTAAAGACGGATCTGAATGGCTACACCTTC
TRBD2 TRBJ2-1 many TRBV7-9 CASSHGSGLAGTEQFF TGTGCCAGCAGCCACGGTAGTGGACTAGCGGGAACTGAGCAGTTCTTC
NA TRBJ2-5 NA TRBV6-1 CASSREHMYQETQYF TGTGCCAGCAGTCGGGAACACATGTACCAAGAGACCCAGTACTTC
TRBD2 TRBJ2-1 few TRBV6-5 CASTKGLAGGTYNEQFF TGTGCCAGCACCAAGGGGCTAGCGGGAGGCACCTACAATGAGCAGTTCTTC
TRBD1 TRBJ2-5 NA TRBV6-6 CARREFRSLGQQETQYF TGTGCCAGAAGGGAATTTCGTAGTCTGGGACAGCAAGAGACCCAGTACTTC
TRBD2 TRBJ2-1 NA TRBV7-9 CASSPSGRGTYNEQFF TGTGCCAGCAGCCCTAGCGGGAGGGGGACCTACAATGAGCAGTTCTTC
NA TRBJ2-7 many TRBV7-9 CASSLRPSGEAGRESYEQYF TGTGCCAGCAGCTTAAGACCGTCGGGGGAGGCCGGTAGGGAGTCCTACGAGCAGTACTTC
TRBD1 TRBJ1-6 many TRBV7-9 CASRGDSPPLHF TGTGCCAGCAGGGGGGACAGTCCACCCCTCCACTTT
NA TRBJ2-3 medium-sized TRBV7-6 CASSLAVTDTQYF TGTGCCAGCAGCTTAGCGGTTACAGATACGCAGTATTTT
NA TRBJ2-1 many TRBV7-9 CASTLGGALDEQFF TGTGCCAGCACTTTGGGGGGGGCGTTGGATGAGCAGTTCTTC
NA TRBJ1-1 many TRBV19 CASSPRAGTNTEAFF TGTGCCAGTAGTCCCCGCGCGGGGACGAACACTGAAGCTTTCTTT
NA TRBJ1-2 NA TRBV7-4 CASSLVGASAF TGTGCCAGCAGCTTGGTGGGGGCCAGCGCCTTC
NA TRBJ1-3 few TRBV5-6 CASSSGLGNTIYF TGTGCCAGCAGCTCGGGACTCGGAAACACCATATATTTT
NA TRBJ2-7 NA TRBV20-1 CSARDFGGSSYEQYF TGCAGTGCTAGAGATTTCGGGGGCAGCTCCTACGAGCAGTACTTC
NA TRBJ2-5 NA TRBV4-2 CASSQVGGKTQYF TGTGCCAGCAGCCAAGTGGGGGGCAAGACCCAGTACTTC
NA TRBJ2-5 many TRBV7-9 CASSLGGPWETQYF TGTGCCAGCAGCCTTGGAGGGCCTTGGGAGACCCAGTACTTC
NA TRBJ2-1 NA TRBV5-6 CASTWRDYNEQFF TGTGCCAGCACCTGGAGGGATTACAATGAGCAGTTCTTC
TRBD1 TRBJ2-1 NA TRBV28 CASSLLQGYNEQFF TGTGCCAGCAGTTTATTACAGGGGTACAATGAGCAGTTCTTC
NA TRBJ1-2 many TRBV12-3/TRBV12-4 CASSLVAVRVGYTF TGTGCCAGCAGTTTAGTGGCCGTTCGGGTTGGCTACACCTTC
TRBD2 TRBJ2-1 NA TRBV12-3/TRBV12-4 CASSFRLAGDNNEQFF TGTGCCAGCAGTTTTCGGCTAGCGGGGGATAACAATGAGCAGTTCTTC
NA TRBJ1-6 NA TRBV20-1 CSAHGTGPNSPLHF TGCAGTGCGCACGGAACTGGCCCAAATTCACCCCTCCACTTT